This record looks at one T cell receptor beta chain sequence and its context. The antigen is not known. Trimming cost V 0 bases and J 6 bases, with 9 bases left between them. This CDR3 spans 14 amino acids. Germline CDR1 and CDR2: MNHEY and SVGAGI. The sample is drawn from a study of T cells in narcolepsy. Turning to the study itself: Healthy controls were enrolled alongside patients with narcolepsy type 1 or type 2. Study-wide results and limits: No autoreactive T cell clone sequences appeared in some memory CD4+ repertoires. HCRT-specific and TRIB2-specific autoreactive clonotypes appeared among same-patient CSF and blood CD4+ clonotypes. Healthy controls reportedly lacked the autoreactive clonotypes serially found in patients' blood.

Some clones are missing from TCRdb's copy, which holds only in-frame ones; the method was immunoSEQ multiplex PCR. The table includes some 35,000 clones, over 65% detected once. This receptor was identified in a human donor in good health. Input material: memory (CD45RA-) CD4+ T cells from blood. The chain carries TRBV6-5 and TRBJ1-5; D unresolved. This CDR3 is CASSYSGASQPQHF. The CDR3 DNA follows: TGTGCCAGCAGTTACTCAGGCGCCAGTCAGCCCCAGCATTTT.